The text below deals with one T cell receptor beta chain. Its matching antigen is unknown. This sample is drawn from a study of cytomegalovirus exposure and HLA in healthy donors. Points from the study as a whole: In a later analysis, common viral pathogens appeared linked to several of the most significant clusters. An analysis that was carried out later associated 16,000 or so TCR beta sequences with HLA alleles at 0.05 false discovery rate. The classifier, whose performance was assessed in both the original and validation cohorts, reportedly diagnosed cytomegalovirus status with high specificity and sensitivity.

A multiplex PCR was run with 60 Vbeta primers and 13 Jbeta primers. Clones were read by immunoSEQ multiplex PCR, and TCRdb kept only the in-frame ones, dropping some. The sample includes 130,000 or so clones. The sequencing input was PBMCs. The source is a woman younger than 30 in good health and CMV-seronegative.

The DNA of the CDR3 is TGCAGCGTTGAAGTTTCTCGGGGCTACACCTTC. Protein sequence: CSVEVSRGYTF. This sequence joins TRBV29-1 and TRBJ1-2; D gene ambiguous. The CDR3 has 11 amino acids. The ends were cut back, 1 base at V and 8 bases at J, with 8 bases in the middle. Germline lookup yields CDR1 SQVTM and CDR2 ANQGSEA.